Sequencing of this T cell receptor beta chain was carried out in a study of human T cells and chemical hapten exposure. Ten or more counts support this clonotype. An end of the junction does not agree with germline; a read error may underlie this. A single record per CDR3 protein comes from TCRdb applying MiXCR to the RACE reads. The sample yields some 45,000 distinct CDR3 sequences, under 15% seen once. The CDR3 length is 13 residues. The germline CDR1 and CDR2 sequences are SQVTM and ANQGSEA. Described time point: pre-sensitization, week 0. This sample's treatment: therapeutic diphenylcyclopropenone sensitization with weekly scalp DPC.

V usage is TRBV29-1 and J usage is TRBJ1-4; 7 nucleotides line up with TRBD1. Specimen: whole blood, collected in connection with sensitization to the hapten diphenylcyclopropenone (DPC). The TCR originated in a woman in her thirties with alopecia areata. Some clones in this sample may be carry-over from other donors' samples. The CDR3, as DNA: TGCAGCGTCGTAGGACAGGCTAATGGAAAACTGTTTTTT. Encoded protein: CSVVGQANGKLFF.